This TCR beta chain was obtained from a study of T cell responses to AZD1222 COVID-19 vaccine. Study-wide background: Second doses at about 4 or about 12 weeks were pooled.

TCRdb's copy holds only in-frame clones and misses some; the assay was immunoSEQ multiplex PCR. The sample has more than 110,000 clones; 80% to 95% are singletons. The V gene's germline CDR1 is MNHEY and CDR2 SMNVEV (reference sequence). CDR3 length: 13 residues. Sequencing used peripheral blood, obtained on day 0 of AZD1222 vaccination. This chain joins TRBV27 and TRBJ2-2; D possibly uses TRBD1 or TRBD2 (5 bases each). The receptor was isolated from an adult in good health. DNA of the CDR3: TGTCCGTGGGGGTTGGCGAACACCGGGGAGCTGTTTTTT. This translates into CPWGLANTGELFF.